Below are 8 T cell receptor beta chains sequenced from a single sample in a study of blood T cells in healthy people across ages. A second about 7 to 11 cycle PCR used barcoded and J-beta primers. TCRdb reprocessed the 5' RACE reads with MiXCR, giving one entry per CDR3 protein. This repertoire shows 1.5 million to 2 million distinct CDR3 sequences, about two fifths found once; its top ten account for more than 20%. Sequenced material: blood. These TCRs come from a human donor in good health.

This chain links TRBV5-5 with TRBJ1-5; no definite D call. Germline V gene data show CDR1 as SGHKS and CDR2 as YYEKEE (reference sequence). The germline V and J ends were trimmed by 4 bases and 5 bases, with 16 bases remaining between them. This CDR3 is 15 amino acids long. The CDR3 DNA reads TGTGCCAGCAGCGGAACCGGGTCTCTCTATCAGCCCCAGCATTTT. It encodes CASSGTGSLYQPQHF.

This chain links TRBV12-3 or TRBV12-4 with TRBJ2-5; 9 bases are shared with TRBD1. This CDR3 comprises 16 residues. J gave up 0 bases and V 4 bases, and 6 bases lay outside the gene matches. The CDR3 DNA reads TGTGCCAGCAGTTCCCTCCGGGACAGGGACCAAGAGACCCAGTACTTC. Residues: CASSSLRDRDQETQYF.

This chain uses TRBV4-2 with TRBJ1-2; no reliable D call. The germline CDR1 and CDR2 sequences are LGHNA and YNFKEQ. Trimming took off 0 bases at V and 2 bases at J, with 16 bases between the two ends. This CDR3 spans 17 amino acids. CDR3 loop: CASSQEGGRHFNYGYTF. DNA of the CDR3: TGTGCCAGCAGCCAAGAAGGAGGGCGACACTTCAACTATGGCTACACCTTC.

This chain joins TRBV2 and TRBJ2-7, with D uncertain. Between the trimmed V and J ends, which lost 1 base and 12 bases, there was a span of 10 bases. This CDR3 is 11 amino acids long. CDR1 is SNHLY, CDR2 FYNNEI, per germline. CDR3 region: CASSEEESSYF. The CDR3 coding sequence is TGTGCCAGCAGTGAAGAGGAGTCTTCGTACTTC.

This clonotype showed up just a few times. This rearrangement joins TRBV7-2 to TRBJ2-7; 7 bases match TRBD1. Germline V CDR1 and CDR2: SGHTA, FQGNSA. Trimming cost V 1 base and J 4 bases; bases outside gene matches: 10. The CDR3 has 16 residues. Here the CDR3 DNA reads TGTGCCAGCAGCTTAGGGGGTGGGACAGCAGCTTACGAGCAGTACTTC. Amino acid sequence: CASSLGGGTAAYEQYF.

V gene TRBV7-7 combines with J gene TRBJ2-3; D tentatively reads TRBD1 or TRBD2 (6 bases each). In germline, CDR1 is SSHAT, CDR2 FNYEAQ (reference sequence). The germline V and J ends were trimmed by 5 bases and 5 bases, with 20 bases remaining between them. This CDR3 has 16 amino acids. The CDR3 is CASSTGDIRGGDTQYF. The CDR3 coding sequence is TGTGCCAGCAGCACGGGGGACATCCGAGGCGGAGATACGCAGTATTTT.

The gene calls are TRBV20-1 and TRBJ2-7; maybe TRBD2 (6 bases). CDR1 DFQATT and CDR2 SNEGSKA come from the germline V gene (reference sequence). V was cut by 1 base and J by 4 bases, with 29 bases left in between. This CDR3 contains 19 residues. For the CDR3, the DNA is TGCAGTGCTAGAGCCCCACAGGAGGGAAACAGCTTTAACTTTTACGAGCAGTACTTC. Its protein product is CSARAPQEGNSFNFYEQYF.

In its sample, this clonotype was seen a few times. Its ends do not fully match the called genes, so a read error is possible. DNA for the CDR3: TGTGCCAGCACTGAAACAGGGGTGATGAACACTGAAGCTTTCTTT. Translation gives CASTETGVMNTEAFF. The genes are TRBV2 and TRBJ1-1; 7 bases fit TRBD1. CDR3 length equals 15 residues. In germline, CDR1 is SNHLY, CDR2 FYNNEI.